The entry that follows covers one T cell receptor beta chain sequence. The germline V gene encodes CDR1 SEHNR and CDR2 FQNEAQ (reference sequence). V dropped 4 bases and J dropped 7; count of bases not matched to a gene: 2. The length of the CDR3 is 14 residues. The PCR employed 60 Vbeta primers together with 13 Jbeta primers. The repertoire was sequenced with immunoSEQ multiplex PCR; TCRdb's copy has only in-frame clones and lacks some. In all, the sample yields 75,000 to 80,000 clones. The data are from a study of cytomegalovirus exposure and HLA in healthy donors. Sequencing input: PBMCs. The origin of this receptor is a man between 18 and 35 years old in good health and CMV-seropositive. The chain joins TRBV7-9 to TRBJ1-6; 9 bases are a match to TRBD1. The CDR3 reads CASSSGQGNSPLHF. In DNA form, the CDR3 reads TGTGCCAGCAGCTCGGGACAGGGAAATTCACCCCTCCACTTT. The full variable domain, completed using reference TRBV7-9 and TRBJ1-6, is DTGVSQNPRHKITKRGQNVTFRCDPISEHNRLYWYRQTLGQGPEFLTYFQNEAQLEKSRLLSDRFSAERPKGSFSTLEIQRTEQGDSAMYLCASSSGQGNSPLHFGNGTRLTVT.